The source of this T cell receptor (beta chain) is a study of OX40 agonist ivuxolimab in advanced cancers. This CDR3 spans 15 amino acids. Between the trimmed V and J ends, which lost 3 bases and 0 bases, there was a span of 10 bases. From germline, CDR1 is MNHEY and CDR2 SMNVEV (reference sequence). Profiling relied on immunoSEQ multiplex PCR, and the TCRdb table lists in-frame clones only, not all of them. Of 6,500 to 7,000 clones in the sample, around 82% were seen once. The sample in question was CD4+ or CD8+ T cells sorted from blood, obtained in a trial of the OX40 agonist ivuxolimab. The chain is built from TRBV27 and TRBJ2-3, with TRBD1 as a possible D gene (6 bases). This TCR was recovered from an adult with an advanced solid tumor such as melanoma, head and neck, liver or kidney cancer. The CDR3, as DNA: TGTGCCAGCAGTTTGGGTGGGACAAGCACAGATACGCAGTATTTT. Residues: CASSLGGTSTDTQYF.